The 31 T cell receptor beta chains below all came from one sample that was sequenced in a study of early T cells in non-severe SARS-CoV-2 infection. Each CDR3 protein is one row after TCRdb ran MiXCR on the 5' RACE reads. This sample has about 80,000 distinct CDR3 sequences, with approximately 9.1% found just once. Sequenced sample: whole blood. Receptors originate from an adult who was a healthcare worker with PCR-confirmed SARS-CoV-2 infection or an uninfected control (not recorded which).

This clonotype was counted only a few times. The rearrangement joins TRBV7-9 to TRBJ2-1; 8 positions match TRBD2. The CDR3 has 15 amino acids. Germline V gene sequence: CDR1 SEHNR, CDR2 FQNEAQ (reference sequence). V gave up 5 bases and J gave up 3 bases; unmatched junction bases: 6. CDR3 DNA: TGTGCCAGCAGCCCTCAGAGCGGGAGCTACAATGAGCAGTTCTTC. It codes for CASSPQSGSYNEQFF.

This clonotype was counted only a few times. CDR3 amino acids: CSGGRSNTGELFF. The CDR3 bases are TGCAGCGGGGGAAGATCGAACACCGGGGAGCTGTTTTTT. The chain has TRBV29-1 and TRBJ2-2; D unclear. Deletions cut 7 bases from V and 0 bases from J, with 9 bases between. Germline assignment: CDR1 SQVTM and CDR2 ANQGSEA. The CDR3 sequence is 13 residues long.

The chain combines TRBV11-1 with TRBJ2-1, with 12 bases fitting TRBD2. V gave up 4 bases and J gave up 3 bases; unmatched junction bases: 7. Germline V gives CDR1 SGHAT, CDR2 FQDESV (reference sequence). The CDR3 sequence is 17 residues long. For the CDR3, the DNA is TGTGCCAGCAGCTCAGGGGAGACTAGCGGGGGCTACAATGAGCAGTTCTTC. Translating gives CASSSGETSGGYNEQFF.

This clonotype showed up just a few times. The rearrangement links TRBV20-1 to TRBJ2-1; D gene uncertain. Per the germline V gene, CDR1 is DFQATT and CDR2 is SNEGSKA (reference sequence). V was trimmed by 5 bases and J by 4 bases, leaving 18 bases between them. The CDR3 length is 15 residues. Here the CDR3 DNA reads TGCAGTGCTCATCCCCCCTTAGTGGGGTACAATGAGCAGTTCTTC. It codes for CSAHPPLVGYNEQFF.

This rearrangement joins TRBV7-2 to TRBJ2-3; 10 bases line up with TRBD2. The length of the CDR3 is 15 residues. Germline lookup yields CDR1 SGHTA and CDR2 FQGNSA. V shed 6 bases and J 1 base; nucleotides not matched to a gene: 4. CDR3 loop: CASRIGLAGTDTQYF. The CDR3, as DNA: TGTGCCAGCAGAATAGGACTAGCGGGCACAGATACGCAGTATTTT.

J is TRBJ2-2 and V is TRBV9; 8 bases fit TRBD2. Germline-derived CDR1 and CDR2 are SGDLS and YYNGEE. V lost 1 base to trimming and J lost 4 bases; unmatched junction nucleotides: 6. The CDR3 runs to 16 residues. The CDR3: CASSVRAGEGTGELFF. DNA of the CDR3: TGTGCCAGCAGCGTACGAGCGGGAGAGGGCACCGGGGAGCTGTTTTTT.

CDR3: CASSHQGRLAGTYEQYF. DNA of the CDR3: TGTGCCAGCAGCCACCAAGGACGACTAGCGGGTACCTACGAGCAGTACTTC. This chain uses TRBV14 with TRBJ2-7, with 10 bases aligning to TRBD2. The CDR3 contains 17 residues. V was clipped by 3 bases and J by 2 bases; unmatched bases: 10. The germline CDR1 and CDR2 sequences are SGHDN and FVKESK.

This clonotype showed up many times. V gene TRBV13 combines with J gene TRBJ2-1, with unresolved D. Germline CDR1 PRHDT, CDR2 FYEKMQ (reference sequence). This CDR3 spans 15 amino acids. The germline V and J ends were trimmed by 5 bases and 8 bases, with 19 bases remaining between them. CDR3 sequence reads: CASSQNRVSRYEQFF. CDR3 bases: TGTGCCAGCAGCCAAAACCGGGTTAGTAGGTATGAGCAGTTCTTC.

This chain's CDR3 is CASSQEFGSPYEQYF. CDR3 sequence (DNA): TGTGCCAGCAGCCAGGAATTCGGGAGCCCCTACGAGCAGTACTTC. The rearrangement joins TRBV7-2 to TRBJ2-7; possibly TRBD2 for D (6 bases). V lost 5 bases and J 2 bases, leaving 16 bases between the germline ends. CDR1 is SGHTA, CDR2 FQGNSA, per germline. This CDR3 is 15 amino acids long.

V usage is TRBV2 and J usage is TRBJ2-3, with 12 bases aligning to TRBD2. Per the germline V gene, CDR1 is SNHLY and CDR2 is FYNNEI. The CDR3 sequence is 16 residues long. After removal of 8 bases from V and 10 bases from J, the junction contained 16 bases not matched to a gene. The CDR3 sequence: CASAFGLAGLRGAQYF. CDR3 DNA sequence: TGTGCCAGCGCGTTCGGACTAGCGGGACTCCGAGGGGCGCAGTATTTT. Combining the CDR3 with reference TRBV2 and TRBJ2-3 gives the whole variable domain EPEVTQTPSHQVTQMGQEVILRCVPISNHLYFYWYRQILGQKVEFLVSFYNNEISEKSEIFDDQFSVERPDGSNFTLKIRSTKLEDSAMYFCASAFGLAGLRGAQYFGPGTRLTVL.

In its sample, this clonotype was seen a few times. Here the CDR3 DNA reads TGTGCCAGCAGCGTAGGCGTAGATGCCTACGAGCAGTACTTC. Its protein product is CASSVGVDAYEQYF. The J gene is TRBJ2-7, the V gene TRBV9; the D is unclear. V was shortened by 0 bases and J by 2 bases, with 9 bases between the two germline ends. This CDR3 has 14 residues. Germline values: CDR1 SGDLS, CDR2 YYNGEE.

A few counts support this clonotype. The chain links TRBV5-1 to TRBJ2-7; TRBD2 might be the D (7 bases). This CDR3 comprises 15 residues. Trimming took 0 bases from V and 3 from J, leaving 13 bases between them. Germline CDR1 and CDR2: SGHRS and YFSETQ. The CDR3 DNA reads as TGCGCCAGCAGCTTGGACGGCGGGGGCTACTACGAGCAGTACTTC. Translated: CASSLDGGGYYEQYF.

This clonotype was recorded many times. The chain uses TRBV5-4 and TRBJ1-6; 9 bases are shared with TRBD1. This CDR3 comprises 17 residues. The V segment lost 4 bases and the J segment 9 bases; nucleotides outside the gene matches: 14. CDR1 is SGHNT and CDR2 is YYREEE in the germline V gene (reference sequence). CDR3 bases: TGTGCCAGCAGCATAGAAACAGGGGGCGCCGGGGGTTCACCCCTCCACTTT. Translation gives CASSIETGGAGGSPLHF.

This clonotype was recorded at least ten times. The chain recombines TRBV7-9 with TRBJ2-2, with TRBD2 as a possible D gene (6 bases). The germline V gene has CDR1 SEHNR and CDR2 FQNEAQ (reference sequence). This CDR3 contains 19 residues. Trimming left V 6 bases short and J 4 bases short, with 27 bases between. This CDR3 is CASSKTGLPSYASTGELFF. Here the CDR3 DNA reads TGTGCCAGCAGTAAAACGGGACTTCCCTCCTACGCGAGCACCGGGGAGCTGTTTTTT.

J is TRBJ1-1 and V is TRBV10-3; 7 bases align to TRBD1. Trimming removed 6 bases from V and 2 bases from J; junction bases left unmatched: 6. The CDR3 runs to 14 residues. Germline values: CDR1 ENHRY, CDR2 SYGVKD. Written as DNA, the CDR3 is TGTGCCATCAGGGGGACAGCCGCAAACACTGAAGCTTTCTTT. It encodes CAIRGTAANTEAFF.

The sample holds many counts of this clonotype. The chain has TRBV5-1 and TRBJ1-2, with 8 bases fitting TRBD1. Germline-derived CDR1 and CDR2 are SGHRS and YFSETQ. There are 14 residues in the CDR3. V lost 0 bases to trimming and J lost 13 bases; unmatched junction nucleotides: 11. This CDR3 reads CASSLAGGQGAATF. The DNA of the CDR3 is TGCGCCAGCAGCTTGGCCGGTGGTCAGGGGGCCGCCACCTTC. The whole variable domain, remainder taken from reference TRBV5-1 and TRBJ1-2, is KAGVTQTPRYLIKTRGQQVTLSCSPISGHRSVSWYQQTPGQGLQFLFEYFSETQRNKGNFPGRFSGRQFSNSRSEMNVSTLELGDSALYLCASSLAGGQGAATFGSGTRLTVV.

This clonotype has more than one count but fewer than ten. The chain couples TRBV19 to TRBJ2-6; weak D call: TRBD1 (5 bases). This CDR3 is built from 15 residues. V lost 3 bases to trimming and J lost 3 bases, with 9 bases between them. The germline V gene encodes CDR1 LNHDA and CDR2 SQIVND (reference sequence). CDR3 residues: CASSIWGGGANVLTF. DNA for the CDR3: TGTGCCAGTAGTATCTGGGGCGGTGGGGCCAACGTCCTGACTTTC.

This clonotype has ten or more counts. V is TRBV5-1 and J is TRBJ2-3; D gene ambiguous. V was cut by 0 bases and J by 1 base, with 12 bases left in between. The CDR3 consists of 16 residues. Germline CDR1 SGHRS, CDR2 YFSETQ. CDR3 residues: CASSLGGFPGTDTQYF. For the CDR3, the DNA is TGCGCCAGCAGCTTGGGGGGTTTCCCCGGCACAGATACGCAGTATTTT.

This clonotype was counted between two and nine times. The CDR3 is CASSRMNSYNEQFF. The DNA for the CDR3 is TGCGCCAGCTCGAGAATGAATTCCTACAATGAGCAGTTCTTC. The rearrangement links TRBV5-1 to TRBJ2-1; D is undetermined. Germline V gene sequence: CDR1 SGHRS, CDR2 YFSETQ. Trimming left V 7 bases short and J 1 base short, with 12 bases between. This CDR3 contains 14 residues.

V is TRBV29-1 and J is TRBJ2-3; 10 nucleotides agree with TRBD2. Germline V lookup: CDR1 SQVTM, CDR2 ANQGSEA. This CDR3 comprises 13 residues. Trimming cost V 4 bases and J 9 bases; bases outside gene matches: 7. CDR3 sequence reads: CSVATSGEFTQYF. Written as DNA, the CDR3 is TGCAGCGTTGCCACTAGCGGGGAATTCACGCAGTATTTT.

Ten or more counts support this clonotype. The genes are TRBV24-1 and TRBJ2-3; D may be TRBD2 (6 bases). This CDR3 contains 14 residues. CDR1 is KGHDR, CDR2 SFDVKD, per germline. V lost 5 bases and J lost 2, with 10 bases in between. CDR3: CATSGRTNTDTQYF. The CDR3 bases are TGTGCCACCAGTGGGCGGACTAACACAGATACGCAGTATTTT.

This clonotype occurred many times. This chain uses TRBV20-1 with TRBJ2-7; 9 bases fit TRBD1. The CDR3 spans 13 residues. Unmatched junction bases numbered 2, after V lost 3 bases and J lost 2 bases. Germline loops: CDR1 DFQATT, CDR2 SNEGSKA (reference sequence). The CDR3 DNA reads as TGCAGTGCTAGGACAGGGGGGCCCTACGAGCAGTACTTC. It encodes CSARTGGPYEQYF.

This clonotype was counted ten times or more. The chain combines TRBV29-1 with TRBJ2-7; D is unclear. In germline, CDR1 is SQVTM, CDR2 ANQGSEA. V lost 5 bases to trimming and J lost 0 bases, with 8 bases between them. The CDR3 runs to 12 residues. CDR3 sequence: CSVRESSYEQYF. As DNA, the CDR3 is TGCAGCGTTCGAGAGAGCTCCTACGAGCAGTACTTC.

At least ten counts were recorded for this clonotype. The rearrangement uses TRBV2 and TRBJ2-4, with TRBD1 matching 10 bases. Germline CDR1 and CDR2: SNHLY and FYNNEI. The CDR3 has 16 amino acids. J lost 5 bases, V lost 6 bases, and 10 bases had no gene match. CDR3 loop: CASRPRDRGEENIQYF. Written as DNA, the CDR3 is TGTGCCAGCAGGCCCCGGGACAGGGGTGAGGAAAACATTCAGTACTTC.

This clonotype was found many times. The rearrangement links TRBV27 to TRBJ2-6; D not resolved. This CDR3 is built from 13 residues. V was clipped by 0 bases and J by 3 bases, with 0 bases between them. The V gene's germline CDR1 is MNHEY and CDR2 SMNVEV (reference sequence). The CDR3 sequence: CASSLSGANVLTF. The CDR3 DNA reads as TGTGCCAGCAGTTTATCTGGGGCCAACGTCCTGACTTTC. Full variable domain (remainder filled in from reference TRBV27 and TRBJ2-6): EAQVTQNPRYLITVTGKKLTVTCSQNMNHEYMSWYRQDPGLGLRQIYYSMNVEVTDKGDVPEGYKVSRKEKRNFPLILESPSPNQTSLYFCASSLSGANVLTFGAGSRLTVL.

This clonotype was recorded many times. The CDR3 is CASRAGTGSGELFF. The CDR3 bases are TGCGCCAGCAGGGCCGGGACAGGGTCCGGGGAGCTGTTTTTT. The genes are TRBV10-1 and TRBJ2-2; 9 bases align to TRBD1. Per germline, CDR1 WNHNN and CDR2 SYGVQD (reference sequence). The CDR3 is made up of 14 amino acids. Unmatched junction bases numbered 5, after V lost 6 bases and J lost 6 bases.

The V call is TRBV30, the J call TRBJ1-1; the D is unclear. This CDR3 is 13 amino acids long. V lost 3 bases and J 0 bases, leaving 8 bases between the germline ends. Looked up from germline, CDR1 is GTSNPN and CDR2 is SVGIG (reference sequence). CDR3 nucleotides: TGTGCCTGGAGGAACACCTTGAACACTGAAGCTTTCTTT. This encodes CAWRNTLNTEAFF.

The table lists this clonotype with many counts. V gene TRBV6-2 or TRBV6-3 combines with J gene TRBJ2-1; no clear D. Trimming removed 2 bases from V and 15 bases from J, with 14 bases in between. CDR3 length: 12 residues. CDR1 MNHEY and CDR2 SVGEGT come from the germline V gene. The CDR3 DNA sequence: TGTGCCAGCAGTTACGGGCCTCTCGGATGGTTCTTC. This gives the protein CASSYGPLGWFF.

A few counts support this clonotype. J is TRBJ1-5 and V is TRBV27; D remains unclear. The CDR3 consists of 12 residues. V lost 5 bases and J 3 bases, leaving 5 bases between the germline ends. Germline values: CDR1 MNHEY, CDR2 SMNVEV (reference sequence). The chain's CDR3 is CASSPLNQPQHF. CDR3 DNA sequence: TGTGCCAGCAGTCCTCTCAATCAGCCCCAGCATTTT.

This clonotype was seen ten or more times. The rearrangement joins TRBV5-1 to TRBJ2-3; no reliable D call. This CDR3 comprises 13 residues. The V end was cut by 4 bases, the J end by 0 bases, with 6 bases between. The germline CDR1 and CDR2 sequences are SGHRS and YFSETQ. Written as DNA, the CDR3 is TGCGCCAGCAGCACAACTAGCACAGATACGCAGTATTTT. Protein product: CASSTTSTDTQYF. The complete variable domain, with remaining parts taken from reference TRBV5-1 and TRBJ2-3, reads KAGVTQTPRYLIKTRGQQVTLSCSPISGHRSVSWYQQTPGQGLQFLFEYFSETQRNKGNFPGRFSGRQFSNSRSEMNVSTLELGDSALYLCASSTTSTDTQYFGPGTRLTVL.

The chain recombines TRBV4-2 with TRBJ1-5, with 9 bases that match TRBD1. Germline assignment: CDR1 LGHNA and CDR2 YNFKEQ. With 4 bases clipped from V and 4 bases from J, the junction kept 5 bases outside the gene matches. There are 15 residues in the CDR3. CDR3 nucleotide sequence: TGTGCCAGCAGCCGAACAGGGGGCCCTAATCAGCCCCAGCATTTT. It is translated as CASSRTGGPNQPQHF.